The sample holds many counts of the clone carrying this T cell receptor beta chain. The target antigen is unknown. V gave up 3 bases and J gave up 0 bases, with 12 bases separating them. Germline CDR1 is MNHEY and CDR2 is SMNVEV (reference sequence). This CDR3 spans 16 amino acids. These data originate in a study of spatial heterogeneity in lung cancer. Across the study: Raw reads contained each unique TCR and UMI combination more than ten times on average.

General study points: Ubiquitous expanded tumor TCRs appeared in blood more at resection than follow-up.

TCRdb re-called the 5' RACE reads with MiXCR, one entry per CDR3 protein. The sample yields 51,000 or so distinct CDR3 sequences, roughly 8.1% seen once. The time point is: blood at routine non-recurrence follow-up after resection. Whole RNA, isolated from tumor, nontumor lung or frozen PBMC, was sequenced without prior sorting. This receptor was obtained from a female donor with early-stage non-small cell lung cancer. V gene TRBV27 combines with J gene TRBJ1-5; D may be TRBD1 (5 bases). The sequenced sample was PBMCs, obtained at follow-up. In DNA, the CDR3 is TGTGCCAGCAGTTTGAAGGCAGGGTATAGCAATCAGCCCCAGCATTTT. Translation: CASSLKAGYSNQPQHF.